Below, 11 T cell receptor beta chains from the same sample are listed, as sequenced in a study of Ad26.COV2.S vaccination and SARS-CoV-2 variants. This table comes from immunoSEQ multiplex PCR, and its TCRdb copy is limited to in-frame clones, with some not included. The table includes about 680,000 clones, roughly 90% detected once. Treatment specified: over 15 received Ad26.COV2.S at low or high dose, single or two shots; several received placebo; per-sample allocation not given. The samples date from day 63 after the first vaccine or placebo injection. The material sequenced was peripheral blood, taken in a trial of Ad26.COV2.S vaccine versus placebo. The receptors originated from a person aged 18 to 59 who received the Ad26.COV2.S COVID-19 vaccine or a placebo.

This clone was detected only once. CDR3 sequence (DNA): TGCAGTGCTAGGGACCACAATGAGCAGTTCTTC. Residues: CSARDHNEQFF. This rearrangement joins TRBV20-1 to TRBJ2-1, with D uncertain. V lost 3 bases, J lost 5 bases, and 5 bases lay in between. Germline V gene data show CDR1 as DFQATT and CDR2 as SNEGSKA (reference sequence). The length of the CDR3 is 11 residues.

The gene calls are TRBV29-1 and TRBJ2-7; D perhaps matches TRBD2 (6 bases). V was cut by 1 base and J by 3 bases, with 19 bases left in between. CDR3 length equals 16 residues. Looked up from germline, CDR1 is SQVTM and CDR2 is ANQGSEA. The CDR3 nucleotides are TGCAGCGTTGAAGGAGGTCGGGGGTCCCTGGGCTACGAGCAGTACTTC. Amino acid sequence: CSVEGGRGSLGYEQYF.

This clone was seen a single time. The CDR3 is CATGTSGSTDTQYF. Written as DNA, the CDR3 is TGCGCCACCGGGACTAGCGGGAGTACAGATACGCAGTATTTT. The V call is TRBV10-2, the J call TRBJ2-3; 14 bases align to TRBD2. J was trimmed by 3 bases and V by 10 bases; bases with no gene match: 3. The CDR3 runs to 14 residues. Looked up from germline, CDR1 is WSHSY and CDR2 is SAAADI.

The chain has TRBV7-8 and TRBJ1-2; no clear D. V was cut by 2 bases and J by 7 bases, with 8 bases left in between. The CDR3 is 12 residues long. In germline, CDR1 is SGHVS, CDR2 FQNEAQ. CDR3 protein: CASSLLRAGYTF. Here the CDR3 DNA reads TGTGCCAGCAGCTTATTAAGGGCTGGCTACACCTTC.

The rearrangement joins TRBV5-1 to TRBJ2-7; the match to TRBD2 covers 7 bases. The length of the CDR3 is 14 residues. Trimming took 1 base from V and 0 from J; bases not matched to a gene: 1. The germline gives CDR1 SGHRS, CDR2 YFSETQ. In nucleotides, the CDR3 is TGCGCCAGCAGCTTGCGGGACTACTCCTACGAGCAGTACTTC. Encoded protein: CASSLRDYSYEQYF. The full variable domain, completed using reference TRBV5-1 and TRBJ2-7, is KAGVTQTPRYLIKTRGQQVTLSCSPISGHRSVSWYQQTPGQGLQFLFEYFSETQRNKGNFPGRFSGRQFSNSRSEMNVSTLELGDSALYLCASSLRDYSYEQYFGPGTRLTVT.

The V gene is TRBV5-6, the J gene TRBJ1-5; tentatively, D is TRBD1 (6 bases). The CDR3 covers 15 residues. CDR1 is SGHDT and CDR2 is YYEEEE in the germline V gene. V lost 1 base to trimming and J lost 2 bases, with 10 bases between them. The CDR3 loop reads CASSLRGGGNQPQHF. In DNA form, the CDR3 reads TGTGCCAGCAGCTTGAGAGGGGGTGGCAATCAGCCCCAGCATTTT.

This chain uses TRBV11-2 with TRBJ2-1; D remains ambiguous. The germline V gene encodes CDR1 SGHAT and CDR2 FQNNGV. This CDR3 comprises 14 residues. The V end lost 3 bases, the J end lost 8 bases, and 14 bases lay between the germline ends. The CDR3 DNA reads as TGTGCCAGCAGCTTCGATAAAGGGTTCCATGAGCAGTTCTTC. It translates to CASSFDKGFHEQFF.

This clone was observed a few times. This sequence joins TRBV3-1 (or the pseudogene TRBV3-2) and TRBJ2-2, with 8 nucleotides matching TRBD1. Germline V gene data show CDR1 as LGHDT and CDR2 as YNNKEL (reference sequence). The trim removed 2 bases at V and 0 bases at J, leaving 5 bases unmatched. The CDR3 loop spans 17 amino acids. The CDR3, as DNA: TGTGCCAGCAGCCAACCAGGGGGCACCGCGAACACCGGGGAGCTGTTTTTT. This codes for CASSQPGGTANTGELFF.

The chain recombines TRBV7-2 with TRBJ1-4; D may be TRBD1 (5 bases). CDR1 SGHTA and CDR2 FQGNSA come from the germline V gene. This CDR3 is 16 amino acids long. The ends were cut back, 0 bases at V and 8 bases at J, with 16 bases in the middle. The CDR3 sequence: CASSLALRGGEEKLFF. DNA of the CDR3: TGTGCCAGCAGCTTAGCACTACGGGGCGGGGAAGAAAAACTGTTTTTT.

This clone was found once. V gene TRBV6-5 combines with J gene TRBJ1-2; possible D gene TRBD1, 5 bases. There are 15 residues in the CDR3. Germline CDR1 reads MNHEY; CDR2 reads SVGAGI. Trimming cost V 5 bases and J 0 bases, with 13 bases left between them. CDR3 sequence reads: CASSNTGLANYGYTF. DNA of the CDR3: TGTGCCAGCAGTAACACAGGCCTAGCTAACTATGGCTACACCTTC.

The CDR3 reads CASSLGDEAFF. DNA for the CDR3: TGCGCCAGCAGCTTGGGGGATGAAGCTTTCTTT. This sequence joins TRBV5-1 and TRBJ1-1, with D hard to call. The V end lost 0 bases, the J end lost 7 bases, and 4 bases lay between the germline ends. The CDR3 extends over 11 amino acids. Germline V gene sequence: CDR1 SGHRS, CDR2 YFSETQ. Complete variable domain (other parts from reference TRBV5-1 and TRBJ1-1): KAGVTQTPRYLIKTRGQQVTLSCSPISGHRSVSWYQQTPGQGLQFLFEYFSETQRNKGNFPGRFSGRQFSNSRSEMNVSTLELGDSALYLCASSLGDEAFFGQGTRLTVV.